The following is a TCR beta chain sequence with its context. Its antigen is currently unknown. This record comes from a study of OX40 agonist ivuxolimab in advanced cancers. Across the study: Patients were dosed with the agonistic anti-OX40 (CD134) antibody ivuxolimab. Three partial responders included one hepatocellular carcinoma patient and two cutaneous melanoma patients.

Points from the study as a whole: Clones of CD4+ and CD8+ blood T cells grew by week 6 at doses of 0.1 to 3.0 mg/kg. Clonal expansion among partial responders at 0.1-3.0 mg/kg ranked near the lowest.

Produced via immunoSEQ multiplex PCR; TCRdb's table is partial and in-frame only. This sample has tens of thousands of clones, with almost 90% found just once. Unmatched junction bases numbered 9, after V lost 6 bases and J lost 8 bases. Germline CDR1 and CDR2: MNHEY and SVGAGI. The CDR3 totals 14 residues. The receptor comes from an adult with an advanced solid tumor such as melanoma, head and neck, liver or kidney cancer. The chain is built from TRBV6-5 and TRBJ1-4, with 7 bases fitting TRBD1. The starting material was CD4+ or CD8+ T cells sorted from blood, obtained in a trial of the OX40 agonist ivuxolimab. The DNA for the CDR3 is TGTGCCAGCAGAGTTGACAGGGTCGGGGAAAAACTGTTTTTT. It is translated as CASRVDRVGEKLFF.